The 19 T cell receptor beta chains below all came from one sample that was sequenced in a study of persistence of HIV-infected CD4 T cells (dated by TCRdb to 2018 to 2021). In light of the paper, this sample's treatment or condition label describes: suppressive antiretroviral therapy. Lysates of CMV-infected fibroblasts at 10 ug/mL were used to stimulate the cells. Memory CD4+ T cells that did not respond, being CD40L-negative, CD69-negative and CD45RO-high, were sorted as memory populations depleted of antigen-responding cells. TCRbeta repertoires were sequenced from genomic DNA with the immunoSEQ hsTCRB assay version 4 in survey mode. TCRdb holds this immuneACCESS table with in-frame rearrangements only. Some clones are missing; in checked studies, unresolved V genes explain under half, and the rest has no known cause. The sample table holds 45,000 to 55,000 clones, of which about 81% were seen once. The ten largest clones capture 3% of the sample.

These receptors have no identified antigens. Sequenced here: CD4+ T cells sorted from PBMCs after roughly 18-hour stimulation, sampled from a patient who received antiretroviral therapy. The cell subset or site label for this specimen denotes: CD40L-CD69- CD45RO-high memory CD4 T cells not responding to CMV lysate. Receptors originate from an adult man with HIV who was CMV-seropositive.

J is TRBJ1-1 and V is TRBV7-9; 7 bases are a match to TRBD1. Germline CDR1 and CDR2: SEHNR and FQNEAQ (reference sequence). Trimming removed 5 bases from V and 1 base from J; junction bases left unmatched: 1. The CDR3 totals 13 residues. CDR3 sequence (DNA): TGTGCCAGCAGCCGGACAGGGAACACTGAAGCTTTCTTT. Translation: CASSRTGNTEAFF.

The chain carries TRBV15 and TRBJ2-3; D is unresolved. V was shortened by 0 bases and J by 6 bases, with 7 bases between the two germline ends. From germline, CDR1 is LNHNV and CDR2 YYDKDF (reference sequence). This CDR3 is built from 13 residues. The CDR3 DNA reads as TGTGCCACCAGCAGAGATAACGGGGATACGCAGTATTTT. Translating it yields CATSRDNGDTQYF. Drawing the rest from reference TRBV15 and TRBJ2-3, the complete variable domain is DAMVIQNPRYQVTQFGKPVTLSCSQTLNHNVMYWYQQKSSQAPKLLFHYYDKDFNNEADTPDNFQSRRPNTSFCFLDIRSPGLGDTAMYLCATSRDNGDTQYFGPGTRLTVL.

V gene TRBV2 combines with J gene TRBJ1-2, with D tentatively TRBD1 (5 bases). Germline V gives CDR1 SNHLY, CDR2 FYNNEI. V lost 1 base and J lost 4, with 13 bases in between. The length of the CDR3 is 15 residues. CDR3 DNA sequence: TGTGCCAGCAGTGAAGGGAGGGGAAATGTCTATGGCTACACCTTC. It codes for CASSEGRGNVYGYTF.

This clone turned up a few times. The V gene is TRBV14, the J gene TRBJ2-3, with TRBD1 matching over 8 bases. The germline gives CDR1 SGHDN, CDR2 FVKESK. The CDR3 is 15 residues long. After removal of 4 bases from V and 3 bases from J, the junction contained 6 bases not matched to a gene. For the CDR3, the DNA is TGTGCCAGCAGCCCAGGACAGGGCATGACAGATACGCAGTATTTT. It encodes CASSPGQGMTDTQYF.

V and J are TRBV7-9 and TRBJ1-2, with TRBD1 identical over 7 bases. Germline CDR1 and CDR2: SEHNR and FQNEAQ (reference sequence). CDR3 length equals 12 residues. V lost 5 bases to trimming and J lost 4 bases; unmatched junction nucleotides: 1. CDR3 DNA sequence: TGTGCCAGCAGCCGGGACAGCTATGGCTACACCTTC. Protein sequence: CASSRDSYGYTF.

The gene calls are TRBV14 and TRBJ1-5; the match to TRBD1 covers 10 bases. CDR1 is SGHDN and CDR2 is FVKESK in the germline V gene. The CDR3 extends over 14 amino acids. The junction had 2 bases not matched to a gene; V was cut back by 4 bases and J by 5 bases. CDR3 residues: CASSLGQGYQPQHF. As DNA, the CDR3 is TGTGCCAGCAGCCTGGGACAGGGGTATCAGCCCCAGCATTTT.

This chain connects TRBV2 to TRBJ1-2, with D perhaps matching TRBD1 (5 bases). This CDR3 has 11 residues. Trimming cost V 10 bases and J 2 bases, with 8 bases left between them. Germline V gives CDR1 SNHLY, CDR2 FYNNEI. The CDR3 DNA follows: TGTGCCACCCAGGGAAACTATGGCTACACCTTC. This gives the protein CATQGNYGYTF. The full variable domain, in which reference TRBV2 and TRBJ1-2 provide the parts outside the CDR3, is EPEVTQTPSHQVTQMGQEVILRCVPISNHLYFYWYRQILGQKVEFLVSFYNNEISEKSEIFDDQFSVERPDGSNFTLKIRSTKLEDSAMYFCATQGNYGYTFGSGTRLTVV.

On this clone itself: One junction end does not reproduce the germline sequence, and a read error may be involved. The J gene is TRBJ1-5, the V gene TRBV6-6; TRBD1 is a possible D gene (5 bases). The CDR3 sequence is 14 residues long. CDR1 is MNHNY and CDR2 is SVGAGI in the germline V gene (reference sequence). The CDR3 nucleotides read TGTGCCAGCACTTACGGGGGTAGCAATCAGCCCCAGCATTTT. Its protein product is CASTYGGSNQPQHF.

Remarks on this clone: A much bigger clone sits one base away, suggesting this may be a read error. As DNA, the CDR3 is TGTGCCAGCAGCTTGGACAGGGCGGGCACTGAAGCTTTCTTT. Its protein product is CASSLDRAGTEAFF. This chain uses TRBV5-4 with TRBJ1-1; possible D gene TRBD1, 6 bases. The CDR3 extends over 14 amino acids. The germline V gene has CDR1 SGHNT and CDR2 YYREEE (reference sequence). The ends were cut back, 0 bases at V and 4 bases at J, with 10 bases in the middle.

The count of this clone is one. As DNA, the CDR3 is TGTGCCTGGAGTGGAGGCGGCTATGGCTACACCTTC. Protein product: CAWSGGGYGYTF. The chain joins TRBV30 to TRBJ1-2; D is unresolved. The V gene lost 1 base and the J gene lost 4 bases, with 7 bases spanning the gap. Per the germline V gene, CDR1 is GTSNPN and CDR2 is SVGIG (reference sequence). This CDR3 has 12 residues.

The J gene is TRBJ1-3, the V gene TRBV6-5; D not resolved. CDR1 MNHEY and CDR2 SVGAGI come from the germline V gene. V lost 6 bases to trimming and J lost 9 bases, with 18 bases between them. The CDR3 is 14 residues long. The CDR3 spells CASSAGGVGSTIYF. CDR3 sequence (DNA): TGTGCCAGCAGCGCGGGAGGCGTTGGTAGCACCATATATTTT.

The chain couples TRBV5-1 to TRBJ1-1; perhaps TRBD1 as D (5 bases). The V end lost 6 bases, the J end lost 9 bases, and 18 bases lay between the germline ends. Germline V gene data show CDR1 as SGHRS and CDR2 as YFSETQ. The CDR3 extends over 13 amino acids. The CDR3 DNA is TGCGCCAGCAAACAGGCCGAACGAGTGAAAGCTTTCTTT. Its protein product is CASKQAERVKAFF. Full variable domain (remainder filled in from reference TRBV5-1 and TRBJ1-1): KAGVTQTPRYLIKTRGQQVTLSCSPISGHRSVSWYQQTPGQGLQFLFEYFSETQRNKGNFPGRFSGRQFSNSRSEMNVSTLELGDSALYLCASKQAERVKAFFGQGTRLTVV.

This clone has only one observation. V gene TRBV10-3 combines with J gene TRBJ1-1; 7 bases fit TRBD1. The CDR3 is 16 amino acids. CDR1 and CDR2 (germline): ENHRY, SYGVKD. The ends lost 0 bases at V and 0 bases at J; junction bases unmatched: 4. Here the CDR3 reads CAISESTGSMNTEAFF. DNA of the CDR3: TGTGCCATCAGTGAGTCGACAGGGAGTATGAACACTGAAGCTTTCTTT.

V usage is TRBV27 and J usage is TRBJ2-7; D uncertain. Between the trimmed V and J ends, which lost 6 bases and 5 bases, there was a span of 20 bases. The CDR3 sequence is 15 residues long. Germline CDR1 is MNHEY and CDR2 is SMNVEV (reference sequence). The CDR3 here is CASSPSESAWDEQYF. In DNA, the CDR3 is TGTGCCAGCAGCCCATCTGAGTCCGCCTGGGACGAGCAGTACTTC.

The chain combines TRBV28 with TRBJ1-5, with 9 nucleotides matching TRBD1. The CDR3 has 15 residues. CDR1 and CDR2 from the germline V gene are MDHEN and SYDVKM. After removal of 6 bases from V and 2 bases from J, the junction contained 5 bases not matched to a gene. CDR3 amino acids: CASRLQGAGNQPQHF. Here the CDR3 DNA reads TGTGCCAGCAGACTACAGGGGGCGGGCAATCAGCCCCAGCATTTT.

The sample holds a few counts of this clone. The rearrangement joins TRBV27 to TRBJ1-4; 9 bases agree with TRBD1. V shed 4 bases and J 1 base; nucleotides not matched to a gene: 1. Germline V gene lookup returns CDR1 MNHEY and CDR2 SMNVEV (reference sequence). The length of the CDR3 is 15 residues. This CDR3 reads CASSYRGLTNEKLFF. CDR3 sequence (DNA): TGTGCCAGCAGTTACAGGGGGCTAACTAATGAAAAACTGTTTTTT.

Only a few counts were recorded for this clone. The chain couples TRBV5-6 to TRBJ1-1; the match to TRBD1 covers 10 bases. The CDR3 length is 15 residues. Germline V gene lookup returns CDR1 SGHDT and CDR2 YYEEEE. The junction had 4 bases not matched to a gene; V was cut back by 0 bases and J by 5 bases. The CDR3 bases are TGTGCCAGCAGCTTGGCCGACAGGGGGCATACTGAAGCTTTCTTT. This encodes CASSLADRGHTEAFF.

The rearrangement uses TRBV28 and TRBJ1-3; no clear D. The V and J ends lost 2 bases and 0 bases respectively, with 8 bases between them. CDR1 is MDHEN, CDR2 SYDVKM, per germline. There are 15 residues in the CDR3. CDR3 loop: CASSLKGYSGNTIYF. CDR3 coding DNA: TGTGCCAGCAGTTTAAAGGGCTACTCTGGAAACACCATATATTTT.

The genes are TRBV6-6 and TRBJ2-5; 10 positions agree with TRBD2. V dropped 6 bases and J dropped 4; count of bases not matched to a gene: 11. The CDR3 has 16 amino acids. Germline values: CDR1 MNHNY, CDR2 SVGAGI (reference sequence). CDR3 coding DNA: TGTGCCAGCAGAAGAGGAATAGCGGGAGGTCTAGAGACCCAGTACTTC. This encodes CASRRGIAGGLETQYF.